Detailed here is one TCR beta chain. Its cognate antigen is unknown. The sample originates from a study of CD8+CD57+ T cells in acquired aplastic anemia. In the study overall: The sorted CD4+ and CD8+ cells yielded an average around 3.4 ug of DNA. CD4+ cells from healthy donors averaged roughly 11 million reads.

The CDR3 runs 15 residues. Germline V gene sequence: CDR1 DFQATT, CDR2 SNEGSKA (reference sequence). The V end was cut by 5 bases, the J end by 8 bases, with 21 bases between. Profiling of TCR beta VDJ combinations and CDR3 sequences used genomic DNA as template. TCRdb passed the reads through MiXCR, listing each CDR3 protein once. This table has over 200,000 distinct CDR3 sequences, over 55% appearing once. The study's findings and limits: Overlapping CD8+ CDR3 repertoires of patients and controls contained some 30 shared sequences. Patients and healthy controls showed no significant CD8+ Simpson's diversity difference.

The source is a human donor in good health. The chain combines TRBV20-1 with TRBJ1-4; D is perhaps TRBD1 (6 bases). The material sequenced was sorted CD4+, CD8+, or CD8+CD57+ T cells (not recorded which) from PBMCs. The CDR3 loop is CSAGGGRGAGEKLFF. The CDR3, as DNA: TGCAGTGCTGGGGGGGGGCGGGGGGCAGGGGAAAAACTGTTTTTT.